These T cell receptor beta chains were read from a single sample in a study of blood T cell repertoires in COVID-19. Repertoires were generated with immunoSEQ multiplex PCR, while TCRdb's copy carries only in-frame clones and drops some. The sample records approximately 140,000 clones, around nine tenths being singletons. Material: peripheral blood. Every receptor here comes from a woman in her forties with acute or convalescent COVID-19. CDR3s include the opening cysteine and the closing phenylalanine or tryptophan. Expanded clones are given a class, and other clones once, few, many or no size at all.

V gene | clone size | CDR3 protein
TRBV11-2 | . | CASILLASGSGEQFF
TRBV4-1 | . | CASRGTQGTEAFF
TRBV2 | . | CASNEVFANYEQYF
TRBV5-1 | . | CASSSLAGSPYNEQFF
TRBV3-1/TRBV3-2 | . | CASSEEIGGTTEAFF
TRBV4-3 | . | CASSPMGTSGGAEQYF
TRBV4-3 | . | CASSQDQADRGGYTF
TRBV18 | . | CASSPVGGNTEAFF
TRBV10-3 | . | CAINRQGSSGYTF
TRBV28 | . | CASLRKPSGNTIYF
TRBV14 | . | CASSRLFTGGLYNSPLHF
TRBV7-2 | . | CASSAGLTGELFF
TRBV29-1 | . | CSVGTGVYQPQHF
TRBV10-3 | . | CATRTSGGLGDTQYF
TRBV18 | . | CASSTDSSYGYTF
TRBV28 | . | CASSGGGGDTQYF
TRBV19 | . | CASHRGLGNQPQHF
TRBV6-2/TRBV6-3 | . | CASSRTGTGGEQYF
TRBV6-2/TRBV6-3 | . | CASSYPGQGWKSPLHF
TRBV5-1 | few | CASSLGQGNEKLFF
TRBV27 | . | CASSSPGQVMETNEKLFF
TRBV7-8 | . | CASSTPTSGPTLGPYNEQFF
TRBV10-3 | . | CAIRGQGAVGTEAFF